These 7 T cell receptor beta chains originate from one sample sequenced in a study of regulatory T cells in long-lasting Graves disease. With iRepertoire HTBI primers and Arm-PCR of CDR3 regions, TCR beta libraries were built. TCRdb re-derived calls from the multiplex PCR reads in MiXCR, one entry per CDR3 protein. The sample yields almost 350,000 distinct CDR3 sequences, about 20% seen once. Stated time point: persistent/refractory GD, antithyroid drugs over 5 years with positive TRAb. With RNA extracted from PBMCs as input, the TCR library was made. Source: peripheral blood mononuclear cells (PBMCs), taken when the disease was refractory, from a patient treated with antithyroid drugs. The receptors here all came from a female donor with Graves disease.

In its sample, this clonotype was seen many times. The V call is TRBV12-3 or TRBV12-4, the J call TRBJ1-1; D unclear. V was shortened by 5 bases and J by 3 bases, with 16 bases between the two germline ends. The CDR3 spans 15 residues. CDR3 region: CASSRRGLSYTEAFF. As DNA, the CDR3 is TGTGCCAGCAGTCGTCGGGGTCTTTCGTACACTGAAGCTTTCTTT.

The J gene is TRBJ2-2, the V gene TRBV12-5, with 7 bases that match TRBD1. The CDR3 has 17 amino acids. V lost 0 bases, J lost 5 bases, and 9 bases stayed unmatched. In germline, CDR1 is LGHNT, CDR2 FRNRAP. CDR3: CASGLVPAGGLTGELFF. CDR3 DNA: TGTGCTAGTGGTTTGGTACCAGCAGGGGGTTTAACCGGGGAGCTGTTTTTT.

This clonotype was seen many times. J is TRBJ1-4 and V is TRBV12-3 or TRBV12-4; D might be TRBD1 (6 bases). Trimming pared 5 bases from V and 7 bases from J, leaving 20 bases between. The CDR3 sequence is 16 residues long. In DNA, the CDR3 is TGTGCCAGCAGTCCCCCAGATGGGGGGCTTGGTGAAAAACTGTTTTTT. It translates to CASSPPDGGLGEKLFF.

On this clonotype: A much larger clone lies a single base off, so this may be a read error. V and J are TRBV7-2 and TRBJ1-5, with D possibly being TRBD1 (5 bases). CDR1 SGHTA and CDR2 FQGNSA come from the germline V gene. The CDR3 spans 13 residues. CDR3 nucleotides: TGTGCCGGCAGCTTTTCACAGGATCAGCCCCAGCATTTT. Translation gives CAGSFSQDQPQHF.

This clonotype was recorded a few times. V gene TRBV27 combines with J gene TRBJ1-1; 7 bases are a match to TRBD1. From germline, CDR1 is MNHEY and CDR2 SMNVEV (reference sequence). The CDR3 loop spans 15 amino acids. With V trimmed by 3 bases and J by 3 bases, 7 bases remained unmatched. CDR3 sequence: CASSFTPTGYTEAFF. As DNA, the CDR3 is TGTGCCAGCAGTTTTACGCCGACAGGGTACACTGAAGCTTTCTTT.

This clonotype was seen a few times. This chain links TRBV28 with TRBJ2-2; TRBD2 agrees at 7 bases. This CDR3 is built from 16 residues. The germline CDR1 and CDR2 sequences are MDHEN and SYDVKM. Losses at the gene ends were 5 bases for V and 0 bases for J; bases not matched to a gene: 6. The CDR3 nucleotides are TGTGCCAGCAGTCCGGCGGGGGTCCCGAACACCGGGGAGCTGTTTTTT. Amino acid sequence: CASSPAGVPNTGELFF.

This clonotype was seen ten or more times. The rearrangement joins TRBV12-3 or TRBV12-4 to TRBJ1-1; possible D gene TRBD1, 5 bases. V lost 4 bases to trimming and J lost 3 bases, with 9 bases between them. The CDR3 is made up of 13 amino acids. The CDR3 sequence is CASSSHRYTEAFF. The CDR3 region has the DNA TGTGCCAGCAGTTCCCACAGGTACACTGAAGCTTTCTTT.